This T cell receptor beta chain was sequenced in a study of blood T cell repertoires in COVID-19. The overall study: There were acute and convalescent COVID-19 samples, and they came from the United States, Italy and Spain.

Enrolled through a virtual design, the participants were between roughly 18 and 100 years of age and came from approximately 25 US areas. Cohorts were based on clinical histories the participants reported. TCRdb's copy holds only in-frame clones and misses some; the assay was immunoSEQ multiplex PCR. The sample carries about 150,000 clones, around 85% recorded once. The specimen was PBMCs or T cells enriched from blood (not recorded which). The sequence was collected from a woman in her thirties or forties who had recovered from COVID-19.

The CDR3, as DNA: TGCGCCAGCAGCTTGGACCGGGACAGGGAGAACTATGGCTACACCTTC. Translating gives CASSLDRDRENYGYTF. The rearrangement links TRBV5-1 to TRBJ1-2; 9 bases fit TRBD1. Germline V gives CDR1 SGHRS, CDR2 YFSETQ. V dropped 0 bases and J dropped 2; count of bases not matched to a gene: 5. The CDR3 is 16 amino acids.